What follows describes a single TCR beta chain. This clone showed up just a few times. Its antigen is still unknown. No base-level quality is on record; no much larger clone is a single base apart. The sample belongs to a study of blood T cell repertoires in COVID-19 (dated by TCRdb to the early 2020s). In terms of the full investigation: Samples covering the acute and convalescent phases of COVID-19 were provided by collaborators in the United States, Italy and Spain. The repertoires were released in a freely available public database meant as a resource for research on the immune response to SARS-CoV-2. Deeply sampled blood TCRbeta repertoires from subjects exposed to, actively infected with, or recovered from COVID-19 were included in the dataset. The prospective study material was composed of cDNA or gDNA derived from T cells, B-cell-depleted T cells, or PBMCs. Samples were obtained from the ongoing ImmuneRACE study (first 160 participants) and from roughly 1,300 subjects provided by 6 global collaborators. Where HLA class I and class II types were available, the types were taken from metadata supplied by the sample provider, not from assay-based typing. Sample metadata almost always included a de-identified subject ID, COVID-19 status, age in years and sex. General findings and caveats noted by the study authors: The quantity of clinical and demographic metadata differed by source and by participant and was supplied without curation.

The collaborating institutions used their own protocols to collect whole blood in K2EDTA tubes. For TCRbeta analysis, collaborators shipped samples as frozen whole blood, isolated PBMCs, or DNA extracted from either of those sample types. Including the terminal cysteine and phenylalanine, the CDR3 comprises 15 residues. The read is trimmed to its CDR3 DNA, 45 bases read in frame from base 1. V is shortened by 6 bases, J by 0 bases, and the region joining them spans 15 bases. Via the germline V gene (reference sequence), CDR1 is LNHDA and CDR2 SQIVND. TCRbeta CDR3 regions were amplified from genomic DNA by means of the immunoSEQ Assay, a bias-controlled multiplex PCR. The paper's data handling went like this. The number of nucleated cells in each sample was estimated by amplification of reference gene primers within the assay. To quantify the absolute abundance of each unique TCRbeta CDR3 rearrangement, sequence reads were collapsed and filtered. For each sample, productive Simpson clonality was calculated as the square root of Simpson's diversity index over productive rearrangements. Drawn from immuneACCESS, this table holds only the in-frame rearrangements with V and J called that TCRdb kept. Clones are partly lost; checked studies trace under half to an unresolved V gene and leave the rest unexplained. For V, J and clone size, that table is used; D and trimming come from the DNA. In this sample the table shows nearly 100,000 clones, about 81% of which occur a single time. The ten largest account for 17% of the sample.

The receptor was derived from a woman aged 60-75 years with acute or convalescent COVID-19. The V and J genes are TRBV19 and TRBJ2-7, with TRBD2 as a weak D call on 5 bases. The sample comprised peripheral blood. The sequenced DNA: TGTGCCAGTAGCCCCGGACGGAGGAGCTCCTACGAGCAGTACTTC. The encoded protein is CASSPGRRSSYEQYF.